This T cell receptor beta chain was obtained from a study of post-analysis software for immune sequencing data. Study-wide results and caveats: Controls showed lower frequencies than patients for a handful of TRBV segments, and TRBV5-6, TRBV5-1 and TRBV20-1 were among these. Compared against controls, patients with multiple sclerosis displayed significantly lower normalized Chao1 diversity.

Concerning this clonotype itself: Antigen unknown.

The library was made from cDNA and included unique molecular identifiers. Out of about 0.9 to 11 million T cells, a few hundred thousand cDNA molecules were generated. TCRdb reanalysed the PCR reads using MiXCR and keeps one entry per CDR3 protein. The table has roughly 670,000 distinct CDR3 sequences, 55% to 60% seen once; the top ten hold approximately 11%. Trimming stripped 7 bases from V and 10 bases from J, with 20 bases between. The CDR3 spans 15 residues. Germline CDR1 reads ENHRY; CDR2 reads SYGVKD. The V and J genes are TRBV10-3 and TRBJ1-6; maybe TRBD1 (6 bases). Specimen: blood. This sequence was found in a girl aged 2-10 years with multiple sclerosis. CDR3 loop: CAITAGTIDDSPLHF. The CDR3 DNA reads as TGTGCCATCACTGCCGGGACAATCGATGACTCACCCCTCCACTTT.